Below, 2 T cell receptor beta chains from the same sample are listed, as sequenced in a study of blood T cells in healthy people across ages (dated by TCRdb to the mid-2010s). The method was 5' RACE. This sample was sequenced with an Illumina HiSeq 2500. The second PCR ran for roughly 7 to 12 cycles and used a J-beta primer mix along with a sample-barcoded 5' primer. TCRdb itself trimmed the public reads at Q25 with fastp, ran MiXCR and retained productive beta chains. Identical CDR3 protein sequences are pooled into one entry, listed with their most common genes and DNA. For this sample there are around 820,000 distinct CDR3 sequences; 25% appear just once. Around 3.6% of the sample goes to the ten largest clones. The same sample was also used in a study of T cells of mothers and their children.

Sequenced sample: blood. The receptor set was obtained from a boy aged 5-17 years in good health.

There are a few counts of this clonotype. This rearrangement joins TRBV5-4 to TRBJ2-2; D may be TRBD1 or TRBD2 (6 bases each). This CDR3 comprises 18 residues. Germline V gives CDR1 SGHNT, CDR2 YYREEE (reference sequence). With 4 bases removed from V and 1 base from J, the gap between germline ends came to 20 bases. This chain's CDR3 is CASSPTHRDFVNTGELFF. The CDR3 DNA reads TGTGCCAGCAGCCCGACCCACAGGGACTTCGTGAACACCGGGGAGCTGTTTTTT.

Only a few counts were recorded for this clonotype. The chain combines TRBV13 with TRBJ1-4; D is ambiguous. V dropped 4 bases and J dropped 7 bases, with 7 bases sitting between them. This CDR3 comprises 12 residues. Germline V gene data show CDR1 as PRHDT and CDR2 as FYEKMQ (reference sequence). This chain's CDR3 is CASSSNSEKLFF. In nucleotides, the CDR3 is TGTGCCAGCAGCTCCAATTCTGAAAAACTGTTTTTT. The whole variable domain, remainder taken from reference TRBV13 and TRBJ1-4, is AAGVIQSPRHLIKEKRETATLKCYPIPRHDTVYWYQQGPGQDPQFLISFYEKMQSDKGSIPDRFSAQQFSDYHSELNMSSLELGDSALYFCASSSNSEKLFFGSGTQLSVL.